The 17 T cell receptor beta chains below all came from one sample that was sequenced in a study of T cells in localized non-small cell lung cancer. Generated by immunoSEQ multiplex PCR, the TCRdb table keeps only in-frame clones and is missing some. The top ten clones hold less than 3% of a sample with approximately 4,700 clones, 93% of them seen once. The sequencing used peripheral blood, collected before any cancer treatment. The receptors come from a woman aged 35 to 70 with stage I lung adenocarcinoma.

CDR3 amino acids: CASSLAGTRGGAGEQYF. In DNA, the CDR3 is TGCGCCAGCAGCTTGGCCGGGACCCGTGGGGGGGCCGGGGAGCAGTACTTC. V gene TRBV5-1 combines with J gene TRBJ2-7, with D tentatively TRBD2 (7 bases). Germline assignment: CDR1 SGHRS and CDR2 YFSETQ. CDR3 size: 17 residues. Deletions cut 0 bases from V and 7 bases from J, with 23 bases between.

The CDR3 DNA follows: TGTGCCAGCAGCGTAGACGGCCTCCCGAAAAACATTCAGTACTTC. As protein: CASSVDGLPKNIQYF. The chain links TRBV9 to TRBJ2-4; D not resolved. The CDR3 extends over 15 amino acids. Germline CDR1 is SGDLS and CDR2 is YYNGEE. Trimming left V 0 bases short and J 4 bases short, with 11 bases between.

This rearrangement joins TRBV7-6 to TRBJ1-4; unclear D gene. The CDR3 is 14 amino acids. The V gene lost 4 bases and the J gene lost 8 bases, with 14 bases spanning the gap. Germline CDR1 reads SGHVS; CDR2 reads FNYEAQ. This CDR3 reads CASSSLPSGEKLFF. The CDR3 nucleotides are TGTGCCAGCAGCTCACTTCCTTCCGGAGAAAAACTGTTTTTT.

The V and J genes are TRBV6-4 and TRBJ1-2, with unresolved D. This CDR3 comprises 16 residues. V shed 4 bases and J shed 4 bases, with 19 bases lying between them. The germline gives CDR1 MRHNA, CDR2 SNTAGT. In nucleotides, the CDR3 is TGTGCCAGCAGTGCCCCACGTGCACAGAGTTTCTATGGCTACACCTTC. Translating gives CASSAPRAQSFYGYTF.

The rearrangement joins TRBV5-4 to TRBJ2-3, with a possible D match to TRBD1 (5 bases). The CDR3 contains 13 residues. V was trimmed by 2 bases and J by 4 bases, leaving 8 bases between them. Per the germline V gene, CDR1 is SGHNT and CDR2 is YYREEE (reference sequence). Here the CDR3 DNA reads TGTGCCAGCAGCTTTCAGGGCCCAGATACGCAGTATTTT. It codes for CASSFQGPDTQYF.

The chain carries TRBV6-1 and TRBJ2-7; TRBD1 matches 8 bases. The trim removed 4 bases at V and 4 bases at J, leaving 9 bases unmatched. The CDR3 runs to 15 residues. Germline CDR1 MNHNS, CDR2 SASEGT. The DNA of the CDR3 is TGTGCCAGCAGTGGTGGACAGGGTCGACTTTACGAGCAGTACTTC. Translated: CASSGGQGRLYEQYF.

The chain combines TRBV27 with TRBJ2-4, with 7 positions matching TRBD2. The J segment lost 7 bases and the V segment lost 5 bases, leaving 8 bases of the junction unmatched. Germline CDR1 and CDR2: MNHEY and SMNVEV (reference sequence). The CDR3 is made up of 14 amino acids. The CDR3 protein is CASSPFLAANIQYF. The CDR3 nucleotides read TGTGCCAGCAGTCCCTTTCTAGCGGCCAACATTCAGTACTTC.

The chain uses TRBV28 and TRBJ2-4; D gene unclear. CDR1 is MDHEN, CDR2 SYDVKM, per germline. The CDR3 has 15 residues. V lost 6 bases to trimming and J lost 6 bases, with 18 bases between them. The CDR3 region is CASRGFISRTNIQYF. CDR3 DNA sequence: TGTGCCAGCAGGGGGTTTATCAGTAGGACAAACATTCAGTACTTC.

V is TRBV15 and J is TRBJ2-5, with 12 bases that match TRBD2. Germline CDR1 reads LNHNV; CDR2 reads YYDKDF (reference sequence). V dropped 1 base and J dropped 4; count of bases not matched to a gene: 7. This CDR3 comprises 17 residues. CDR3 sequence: CATSRGRLAGEGETQYF. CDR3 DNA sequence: TGTGCCACCAGCAGAGGGAGACTAGCGGGAGAGGGAGAGACCCAGTACTTC.

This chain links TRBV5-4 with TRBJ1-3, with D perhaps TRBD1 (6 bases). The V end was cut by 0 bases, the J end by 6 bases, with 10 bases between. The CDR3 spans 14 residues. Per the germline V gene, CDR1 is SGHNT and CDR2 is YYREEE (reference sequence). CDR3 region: CASSLAPGENTIYF. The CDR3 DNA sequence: TGTGCCAGCAGCTTGGCACCAGGGGAAAACACCATATATTTT.

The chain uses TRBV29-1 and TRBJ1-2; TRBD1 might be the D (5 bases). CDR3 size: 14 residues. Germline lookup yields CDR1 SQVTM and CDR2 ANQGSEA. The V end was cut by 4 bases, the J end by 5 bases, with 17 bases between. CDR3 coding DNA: TGCAGCGTTGTTTCAGCGGATGGGGGGTATGGCTACACCTTC. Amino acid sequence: CSVVSADGGYGYTF.

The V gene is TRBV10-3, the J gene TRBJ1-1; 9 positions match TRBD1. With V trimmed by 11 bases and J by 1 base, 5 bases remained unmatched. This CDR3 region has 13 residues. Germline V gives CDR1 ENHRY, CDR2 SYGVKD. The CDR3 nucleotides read TGTGCCTCGGGGGGACAGGGGAACACTGAAGCTTTCTTT. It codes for CASGGQGNTEAFF.

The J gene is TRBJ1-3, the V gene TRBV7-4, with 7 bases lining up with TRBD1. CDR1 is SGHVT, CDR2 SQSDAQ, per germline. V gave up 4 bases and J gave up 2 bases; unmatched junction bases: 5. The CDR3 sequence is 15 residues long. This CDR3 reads CASSSRGLPGNTIYF. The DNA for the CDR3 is TGTGCCAGCAGCTCAAGGGGGCTCCCTGGAAACACCATATATTTT.

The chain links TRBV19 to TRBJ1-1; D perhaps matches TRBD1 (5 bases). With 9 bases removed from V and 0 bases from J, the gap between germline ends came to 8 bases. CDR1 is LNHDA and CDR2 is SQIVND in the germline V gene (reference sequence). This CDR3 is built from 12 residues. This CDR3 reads CASDSLNTEAFF. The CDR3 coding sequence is TGTGCCAGCGACAGCCTGAACACTGAAGCTTTCTTT. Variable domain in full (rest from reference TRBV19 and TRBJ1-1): DGGITQSPKYLFRKEGQNVTLSCEQNLNHDAMYWYRQDPGQGLRLIYYSQIVNDFQKGDIAEGYSVSREKKESFPLTVTSAQKNPTAFYLCASDSLNTEAFFGQGTRLTVV.

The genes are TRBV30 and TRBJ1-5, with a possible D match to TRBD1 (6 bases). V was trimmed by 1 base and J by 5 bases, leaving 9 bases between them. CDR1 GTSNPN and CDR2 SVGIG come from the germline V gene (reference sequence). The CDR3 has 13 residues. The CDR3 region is CAWSGQDDQPQHF. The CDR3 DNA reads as TGTGCCTGGAGTGGACAGGACGATCAGCCCCAGCATTTT.

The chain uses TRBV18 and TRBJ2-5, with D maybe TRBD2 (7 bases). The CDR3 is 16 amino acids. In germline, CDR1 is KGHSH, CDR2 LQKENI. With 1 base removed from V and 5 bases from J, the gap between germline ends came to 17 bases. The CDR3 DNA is TGTGCCAGCTCACCACGATCTGCAGGGGAGGGGGAGACCCAGTACTTC. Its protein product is CASSPRSAGEGETQYF. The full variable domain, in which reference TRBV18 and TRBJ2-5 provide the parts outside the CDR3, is NAGVMQNPRHLVRRRGQEARLRCSPMKGHSHVYWYRQLPEEGLKFMVYLQKENIIDESGMPKERFSAEFPKEGPSILRIQQVVRGDSAAYFCASSPRSAGEGETQYFGPGTRLLVL.

The CDR3 region is CASSPMTSTTPLHF. CDR3 nucleotide sequence: TGTGCCAGCAGTCCGATGACAAGTACGACCCCCCTCCACTTT. The chain recombines TRBV2 with TRBJ1-6, with D uncertain. CDR1 and CDR2 (germline): SNHLY, FYNNEI. V lost 5 bases and J lost 13, with 18 bases in between. The CDR3 loop spans 14 amino acids.